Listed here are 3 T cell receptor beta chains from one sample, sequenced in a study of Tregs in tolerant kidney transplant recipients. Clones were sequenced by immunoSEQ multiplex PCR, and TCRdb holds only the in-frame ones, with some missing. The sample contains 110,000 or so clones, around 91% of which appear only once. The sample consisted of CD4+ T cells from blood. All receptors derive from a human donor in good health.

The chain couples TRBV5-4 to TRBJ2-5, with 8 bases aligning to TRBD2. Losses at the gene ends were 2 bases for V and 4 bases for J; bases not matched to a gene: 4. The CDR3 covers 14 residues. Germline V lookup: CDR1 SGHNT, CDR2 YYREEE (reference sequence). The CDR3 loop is CASSLAGVRETQYF. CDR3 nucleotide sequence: TGTGCCAGCAGCTTAGCGGGAGTTAGAGAGACCCAGTACTTC.

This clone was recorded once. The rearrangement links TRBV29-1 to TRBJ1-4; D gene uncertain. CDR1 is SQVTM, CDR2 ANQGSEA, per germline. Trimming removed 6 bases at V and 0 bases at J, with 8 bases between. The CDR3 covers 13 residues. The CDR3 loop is CSVARSTNEKLFF. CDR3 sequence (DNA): TGCAGCGTCGCTCGGTCAACTAATGAAAAACTGTTTTTT.

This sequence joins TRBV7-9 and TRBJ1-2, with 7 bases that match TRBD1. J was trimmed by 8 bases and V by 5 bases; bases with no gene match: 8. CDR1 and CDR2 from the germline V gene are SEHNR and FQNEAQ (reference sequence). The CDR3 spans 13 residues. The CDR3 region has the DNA TGTGCCAGCAGCCCAACAGGGGTCGGGGGCTACACCTTC. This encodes CASSPTGVGGYTF.